The 29 T cell receptor beta chains below were found in one sample sequenced in a study of shared clonotypes between healthy human individuals. Some clones are missing from TCRdb's copy, which holds only in-frame ones; the method was immunoSEQ multiplex PCR. The sample lists around 550,000 clones, 90% to 96% occurring once. The material sequenced was naive CD4+ T cells sorted from blood. Sample subset: CD45RA+ positively selected. These receptors were collected from a woman in her thirties in good health.

This sequence joins TRBV9 and TRBJ1-3; 7 positions match TRBD1. The CDR3 is 15 residues long. Germline values: CDR1 SGDLS, CDR2 YYNGEE. J was trimmed by 2 bases and V by 1 base; bases with no gene match: 3. The CDR3: CASSVSQGTGNTIYF. The DNA for the CDR3 is TGTGCCAGCAGCGTATCACAGGGGACTGGAAACACCATATATTTT.

This rearrangement joins TRBV28 to TRBJ1-4, with D unresolved. Germline CDR1 reads MDHEN; CDR2 reads SYDVKM. V shed 4 bases and J shed 8 bases, with 8 bases lying between them. The CDR3 contains 12 residues. This CDR3 is CASSWPGEKLFF. In nucleotides, the CDR3 is TGTGCCAGCAGTTGGCCGGGGGAAAAACTGTTTTTT.

The rearrangement links TRBV29-1 to TRBJ1-1, with 9 bases aligning to TRBD1. The trim removed 7 bases at V and 6 bases at J, leaving 15 bases unmatched. The germline V gene encodes CDR1 SQVTM and CDR2 ANQGSEA. The CDR3 contains 15 residues. The DNA for the CDR3 is TGCAGCGCCCCGGGGACAGGGATTGGGGTGGCTGAAGCTTTCTTT. Translation: CSAPGTGIGVAEAFF.

V is TRBV6-5 and J is TRBJ2-1; no clear D. From germline, CDR1 is MNHEY and CDR2 SVGAGI. With 8 bases removed from V and 12 bases from J, the gap between germline ends came to 11 bases. CDR3 size: 10 residues. Written as DNA, the CDR3 is TGTGCCAGCGGAAGTTTCACGCAGTTCTTC. Its protein is CASGSFTQFF.

CDR3 sequence: CASSPTSGRTTYEQYF. CDR3 DNA sequence: TGCGCCAGCAGCCCGACTAGCGGGAGGACGACCTACGAGCAGTACTTC. The rearrangement links TRBV5-1 to TRBJ2-7; 13 bases agree with TRBD2. Trimming removed 4 bases from V and 2 bases from J; junction bases left unmatched: 6. CDR1 and CDR2 from the germline V gene are SGHRS and YFSETQ. The CDR3 is 16 amino acids.

The chain combines TRBV6-1 with TRBJ2-1; 13 positions match TRBD2. The ends lost 4 bases at V and 6 bases at J; junction bases unmatched: 6. The germline V gene has CDR1 MNHNS and CDR2 SASEGT. This CDR3 region has 16 residues. The DNA for the CDR3 is TGTGCCAGCAGTGCCCGGGGGACTAGCGGGATCAATGAGCAGTTCTTC. Its translation: CASSARGTSGINEQFF.

This rearrangement joins TRBV28 to TRBJ1-5; D is possibly TRBD1 (5 bases). CDR1 is MDHEN and CDR2 is SYDVKM in the germline V gene. With 6 bases removed from V and 3 bases from J, the gap between germline ends came to 9 bases. CDR3 size: 13 residues. CDR3 coding DNA: TGTGCCAGCAGCTCGACAGTCAATCAGCCCCAGCATTTT. Encoded protein: CASSSTVNQPQHF.

The chain combines TRBV5-1 with TRBJ2-6; D is undetermined. Germline CDR1 and CDR2: SGHRS and YFSETQ. The CDR3 has 14 residues. Trimming cost V 4 bases and J 4 bases, with 9 bases left between them. CDR3 nucleotides: TGCGCCAGCAGCGTTCGGACGGGGGCCAACGTCCTGACTTTC. This encodes CASSVRTGANVLTF.

This chain joins TRBV5-5 and TRBJ2-7, with D perhaps TRBD2 (6 bases). The germline V and J ends were trimmed by 0 bases and 0 bases, with 10 bases remaining between them. The CDR3 covers 15 residues. CDR1 is SGHKS and CDR2 is YYEKEE in the germline V gene (reference sequence). Here the CDR3 DNA reads TGTGCCAGCAGCTTGGTTTCTAGCGACTCCTACGAGCAGTACTTC. Translation: CASSLVSSDSYEQYF.

This clone occurred once. This rearrangement joins TRBV7-9 to TRBJ1-1; 11 bases agree with TRBD1. The ends lost 3 bases at V and 5 bases at J; junction bases unmatched: 11. Germline V gives CDR1 SEHNR, CDR2 FQNEAQ (reference sequence). The CDR3 is 17 amino acids. CDR3 in amino acids: CASSFTGQGAGGTEAFF. The CDR3, as DNA: TGTGCCAGCAGCTTCACCGGACAGGGGGCTGGAGGGACTGAAGCTTTCTTT.

This chain connects TRBV7-2 to TRBJ2-7; 10 bases fit TRBD2. The CDR3 extends over 16 amino acids. Unmatched junction bases numbered 12, after V lost 5 bases and J lost 5 bases. Per germline, CDR1 SGHTA and CDR2 FQGNSA. The DNA for the CDR3 is TGTGCCAGCAGCCCCCAATTAGCGGGAGGAGGGCACGAGCAGTACTTC. It specifies CASSPQLAGGGHEQYF.

The chain uses TRBV6-4 and TRBJ2-1, with D possibly TRBD2 on 6 matching bases. Germline V lookup: CDR1 MRHNA, CDR2 SNTAGT. Trimming pared 2 bases from V and 6 bases from J, leaving 11 bases between. The CDR3 is 14 amino acids. The CDR3 bases are TGTGCCAGCAGTGACCAGACTAGTATCAATGAGCAGTTCTTC. It encodes CASSDQTSINEQFF.

This chain links TRBV2 with TRBJ2-7; no clear D. CDR1 and CDR2 from the germline V gene are SNHLY and FYNNEI. The CDR3 covers 13 residues. Trimming shortened V by 4 bases and J by 6 bases, and 13 bases separated the two germline ends. As DNA, the CDR3 is TGTGCCAGCAGTGTCCTCCTCACGCGCGAGCAGTACTTC. This gives the protein CASSVLLTREQYF.

This clone was seen more than once but under ten times. The chain's CDR3 is CSATLAMEAFF. The DNA for the CDR3 is TGCAGTGCTACCTTGGCCATGGAAGCTTTCTTT. The chain couples TRBV20-1 to TRBJ1-1, with D hard to call. The V gene lost 4 bases and the J gene lost 8 bases, with 11 bases spanning the gap. The CDR3 has 11 amino acids. Germline V gene lookup returns CDR1 DFQATT and CDR2 SNEGSKA (reference sequence).

The CDR3 reads CASSVLAGGGEQFF. DNA of the CDR3: TGTGCCAGCAGTGTTCTAGCGGGAGGGGGAGAGCAGTTCTTC. The chain recombines TRBV2 with TRBJ2-1, with 12 bases lining up with TRBD2. With 4 bases clipped from V and 10 bases from J, the junction kept 5 bases outside the gene matches. This CDR3 contains 14 residues. Germline assignment: CDR1 SNHLY and CDR2 FYNNEI.

This chain uses TRBV4-2 with TRBJ1-5, with a weak D call TRBD1 (6 bases). V was pared by 0 bases and J by 5 bases, with 17 bases between. CDR3 length: 17 residues. Looked up from germline, CDR1 is LGHNA and CDR2 is YNFKEQ. CDR3 DNA: TGTGCCAGCAGCCAAGAGGGTTTAACAGGGCGGGATCAGCCCCAGCATTTT. It codes for CASSQEGLTGRDQPQHF.

V usage is TRBV7-3 and J usage is TRBJ2-1, with TRBD2 identical over 9 bases. This CDR3 is 18 amino acids long. The V and J ends lost 5 bases and 0 bases, in that order; junction bases with no gene match: 11. The germline V gene has CDR1 SGHTA and CDR2 FQGTGA. This CDR3 is CASSPYGSGGSSYNEQFF. DNA of the CDR3: TGTGCCAGCAGCCCCTACGGGAGCGGGGGGAGCTCCTACAATGAGCAGTTCTTC.

As regards this clone: The junction departs from germline at one end; a sequencing error may be responsible. V and J are TRBV19 and TRBJ2-3; perhaps TRBD1 as D (6 bases). Looked up from germline, CDR1 is LNHDA and CDR2 is SQIVND (reference sequence). The CDR3 is 12 residues long. CDR3 sequence (DNA): TGTGCCAGTAGTCCCACGTGGGGGCGAGAGAATTTT. Its protein is CASSPTWGRENF.

The rearrangement joins TRBV6-6 to TRBJ1-2; tentative D call: TRBD1 (5 bases). There are 12 residues in the CDR3. V was pared by 8 bases and J by 3 bases, with 10 bases between. Germline V gives CDR1 MNHNY, CDR2 SVGAGI (reference sequence). This CDR3 reads CASSGRDYGYTF. CDR3 coding DNA: TGTGCCAGCTCGGGCAGGGACTATGGCTACACCTTC.

This sequence joins TRBV5-1 and TRBJ1-4, with TRBD1 matching over 8 bases. This CDR3 spans 14 amino acids. CDR1 and CDR2 from the germline V gene are SGHRS and YFSETQ. Trimming at V came to 4 bases and at J to 5 bases, leaving 4 bases not matched to a gene. In DNA, the CDR3 is TGCGCCAGCAGCCATGGACAGGGAAATGAAAAACTGTTTTTT. Its protein product is CASSHGQGNEKLFF.

The chain joins TRBV7-8 to TRBJ1-2, with 8 bases fitting TRBD1. Germline V gives CDR1 SGHVS, CDR2 FQNEAQ. The CDR3 runs to 16 residues. Trimming at V came to 4 bases and at J to 6 bases, leaving 13 bases not matched to a gene. CDR3 coding DNA: TGTGCCAGCAGCTCGGCTCACAGGGGGTCGACGAATGGCTACACCTTC. As protein: CASSSAHRGSTNGYTF.

The gene calls are TRBV10-2 and TRBJ2-6, with D tentatively TRBD1 or TRBD2 (5 bases each). The CDR3 is made up of 14 amino acids. Trimming shortened V by 7 bases and J by 2 bases, and 9 bases separated the two germline ends. Per the germline V gene, CDR1 is WSHSY and CDR2 is SAAADI. CDR3 residues: CASIEGPGANVLTF. The CDR3 nucleotides read TGCGCCAGCATCGAGGGGCCTGGGGCCAACGTCCTGACTTTC.

V is TRBV10-2 and J is TRBJ1-6; D remains unclear. V lost 1 base to trimming and J lost 8 bases, with 9 bases between them. The germline V gene has CDR1 WSHSY and CDR2 SAAADI. The CDR3 totals 14 residues. CDR3 bases: TGCGCCAGCAGTGAGTTTAGGCGGGATTCACCCCTCCACTTT. Protein product: CASSEFRRDSPLHF.

The chain recombines TRBV18 with TRBJ2-7; 7 nucleotides align to TRBD2. Germline V gene data show CDR1 as KGHSH and CDR2 as LQKENI. Trimming cost V 2 bases and J 4 bases; bases outside gene matches: 11. The CDR3 spans 16 residues. The CDR3, as DNA: TGTGCCAGCTCACCAAAGGACTTGGCCGGGGGGTACGAGCAGTACTTC. Its translation: CASSPKDLAGGYEQYF. The full variable domain, with the rest looked up from reference TRBV18 and TRBJ2-7, is NAGVMQNPRHLVRRRGQEARLRCSPMKGHSHVYWYRQLPEEGLKFMVYLQKENIIDESGMPKERFSAEFPKEGPSILRIQQVVRGDSAAYFCASSPKDLAGGYEQYFGPGTRLTVT.

This chain uses TRBV5-8 with TRBJ1-1; TRBD1 aligns across 8 bases. The CDR3 length is 16 residues. Germline CDR1 reads SGHTS; CDR2 reads YDEGEE. With V trimmed by 4 bases and J by 6 bases, 14 bases remained unmatched. CDR3 nucleotides: TGTGCCAGCAGCACCGGACAGGGCGGTATAGGGGCTGAAGCTTTCTTT. This codes for CASSTGQGGIGAEAFF.

In this sample, this clone turned up once. This rearrangement joins TRBV2 to TRBJ2-3, with 11 positions matching TRBD1. This CDR3 region has 15 residues. Per germline, CDR1 SNHLY and CDR2 FYNNEI. V shed 5 bases, J shed 4 bases, and the junction held 5 bases outside the gene matches. CDR3 in DNA: TGTGCCAGCAGTCGGGACAGGGGGAAAGCAGATACGCAGTATTTT. It specifies CASSRDRGKADTQYF.

In this sample, this clone turned up once. This chain joins TRBV28 and TRBJ2-4; 7 bases fit TRBD1. The CDR3 consists of 13 residues. The germline V gene has CDR1 MDHEN and CDR2 SYDVKM. V shed 7 bases, J shed 7 bases, and the junction held 7 bases outside the gene matches. As DNA, the CDR3 is TGTGCCAGCAATGAGGGGGCATTGAACATTCAGTACTTC. It specifies CASNEGALNIQYF.

The V gene is TRBV7-9, the J gene TRBJ1-4; D gene uncertain. Germline V gene lookup returns CDR1 SEHNR and CDR2 FQNEAQ (reference sequence). Trimming shortened V by 3 bases and J by 0 bases, and 11 bases separated the two germline ends. The CDR3 is made up of 16 amino acids. The CDR3 DNA reads as TGTGCCAGCAGCTTGGGAGAAATCGCAACTAATGAAAAACTGTTTTTT. Protein: CASSLGEIATNEKLFF.

J is TRBJ2-3 and V is TRBV11-3; D gene uncertain. CDR1 is SGHNT, CDR2 YENEEA, per germline. This CDR3 region has 13 residues. Trimming cost V 2 bases and J 1 base, with 4 bases left between them. CDR3 nucleotide sequence: TGTGCCAGCAGCTTATACGGCACAGATACGCAGTATTTT. This translates into CASSLYGTDTQYF.